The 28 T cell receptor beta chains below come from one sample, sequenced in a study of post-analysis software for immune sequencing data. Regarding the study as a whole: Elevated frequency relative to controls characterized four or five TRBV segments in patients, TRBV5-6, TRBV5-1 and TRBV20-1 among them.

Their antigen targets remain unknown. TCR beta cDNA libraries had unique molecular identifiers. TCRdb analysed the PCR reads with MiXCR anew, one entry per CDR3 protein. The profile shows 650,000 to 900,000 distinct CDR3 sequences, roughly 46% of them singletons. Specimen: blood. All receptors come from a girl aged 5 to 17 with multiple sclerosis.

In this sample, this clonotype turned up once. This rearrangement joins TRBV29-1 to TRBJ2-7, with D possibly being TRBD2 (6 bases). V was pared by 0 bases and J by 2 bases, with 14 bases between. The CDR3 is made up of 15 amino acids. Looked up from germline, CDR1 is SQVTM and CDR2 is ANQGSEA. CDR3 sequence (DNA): TGCAGCGTTGAAGATGCAGGGACTCGGCCCTACGAGCAGTACTTC. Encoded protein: CSVEDAGTRPYEQYF.

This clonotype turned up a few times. The CDR3 protein is CASSVDREDYEQYF. As DNA, the CDR3 is TGTGCCAGCAGTGTAGACAGGGAGGACTACGAGCAGTACTTC. V and J are TRBV6-1 and TRBJ2-7; maybe TRBD1 (7 bases). The V end lost 4 bases, the J end lost 3 bases, and 13 bases lay between the germline ends. The V gene's germline CDR1 is MNHNS and CDR2 SASEGT. The CDR3 covers 14 residues.

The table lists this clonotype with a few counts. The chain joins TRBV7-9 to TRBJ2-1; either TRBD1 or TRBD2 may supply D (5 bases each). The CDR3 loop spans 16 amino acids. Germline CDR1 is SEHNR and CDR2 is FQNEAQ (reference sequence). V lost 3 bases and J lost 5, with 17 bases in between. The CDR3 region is CASSFEGPGAHNEQFF. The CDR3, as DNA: TGTGCCAGCAGCTTCGAGGGACCAGGCGCCCACAATGAGCAGTTCTTC.

This CDR3 reads CASRQRGTYEQYF. The DNA of the CDR3 is TGTGCCAGCAGACAGCGGGGTACCTACGAGCAGTACTTC. The chain combines TRBV12-3 or TRBV12-4 with TRBJ2-7; 7 bases map to TRBD2. After removal of 6 bases from V and 2 bases from J, the junction contained 4 bases not matched to a gene. The CDR3 is 13 residues long.

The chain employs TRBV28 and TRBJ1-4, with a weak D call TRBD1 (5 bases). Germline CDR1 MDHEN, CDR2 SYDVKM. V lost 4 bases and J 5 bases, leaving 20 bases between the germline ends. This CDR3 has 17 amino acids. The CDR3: CASSSGLRRGPNEKLFF. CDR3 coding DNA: TGTGCCAGCAGTTCAGGTCTCCGGCGGGGCCCCAATGAAAAACTGTTTTTT.

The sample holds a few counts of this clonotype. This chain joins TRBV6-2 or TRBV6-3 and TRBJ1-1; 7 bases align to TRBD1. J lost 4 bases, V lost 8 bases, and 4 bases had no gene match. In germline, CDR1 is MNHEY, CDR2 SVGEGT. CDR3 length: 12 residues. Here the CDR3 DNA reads TGTGCCAGCCACAGGGGTTTCACTGAAGCTTTCTTT. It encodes CASHRGFTEAFF.

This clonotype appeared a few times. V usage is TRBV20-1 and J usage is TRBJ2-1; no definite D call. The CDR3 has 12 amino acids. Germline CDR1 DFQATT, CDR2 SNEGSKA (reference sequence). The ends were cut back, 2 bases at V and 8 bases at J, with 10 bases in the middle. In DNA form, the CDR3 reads TGCAGTGCTAGAACTATAGTGGATGAGCAGTTCTTC. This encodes CSARTIVDEQFF.

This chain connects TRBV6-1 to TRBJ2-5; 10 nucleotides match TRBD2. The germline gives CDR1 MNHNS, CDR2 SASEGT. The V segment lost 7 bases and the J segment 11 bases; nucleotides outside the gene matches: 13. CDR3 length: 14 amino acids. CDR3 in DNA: TGTGCCAGCACCTTAGCGGGAGGCGGCAATGAGCAGTACTTC. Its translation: CASTLAGGGNEQYF.

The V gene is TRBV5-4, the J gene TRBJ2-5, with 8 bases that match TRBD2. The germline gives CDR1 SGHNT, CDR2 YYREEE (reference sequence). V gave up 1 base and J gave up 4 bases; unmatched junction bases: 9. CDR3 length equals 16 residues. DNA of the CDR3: TGTGCCAGCAGCTTGAATCCAGCGGGAGCCGTAGAGACCCAGTACTTC. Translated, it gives CASSLNPAGAVETQYF.

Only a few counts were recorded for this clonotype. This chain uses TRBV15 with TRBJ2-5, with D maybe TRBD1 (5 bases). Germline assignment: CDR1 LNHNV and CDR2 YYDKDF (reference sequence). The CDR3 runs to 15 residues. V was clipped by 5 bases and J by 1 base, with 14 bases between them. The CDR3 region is CATSGAGALQETQYF. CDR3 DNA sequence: TGTGCCACCAGCGGGGCTGGGGCCCTCCAAGAGACCCAGTACTTC.

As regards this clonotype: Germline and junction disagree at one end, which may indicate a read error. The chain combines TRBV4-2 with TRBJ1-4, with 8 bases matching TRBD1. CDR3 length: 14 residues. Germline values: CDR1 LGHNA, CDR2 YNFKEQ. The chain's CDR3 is CACGQGAANEKRFF. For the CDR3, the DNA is TGTGCCTGCGGCCAGGGGGCGGCTAATGAAAAACGGTTTTTT.

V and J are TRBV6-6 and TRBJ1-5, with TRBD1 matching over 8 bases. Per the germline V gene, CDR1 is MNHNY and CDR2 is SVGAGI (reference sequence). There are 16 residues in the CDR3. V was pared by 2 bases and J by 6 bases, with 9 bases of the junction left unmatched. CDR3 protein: CASSYAGGTGIQPQHF. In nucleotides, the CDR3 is TGTGCCAGCAGTTACGCCGGCGGGACAGGCATTCAGCCCCAGCATTTT.

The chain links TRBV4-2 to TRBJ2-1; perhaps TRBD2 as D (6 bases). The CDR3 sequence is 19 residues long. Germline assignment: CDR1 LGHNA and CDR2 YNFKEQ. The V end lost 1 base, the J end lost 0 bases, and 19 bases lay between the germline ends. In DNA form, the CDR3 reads TGTGCCAGCAGCCAAGGGAGACTAGGGGAATTTAGCTCCTACAATGAGCAGTTCTTC. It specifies CASSQGRLGEFSSYNEQFF.

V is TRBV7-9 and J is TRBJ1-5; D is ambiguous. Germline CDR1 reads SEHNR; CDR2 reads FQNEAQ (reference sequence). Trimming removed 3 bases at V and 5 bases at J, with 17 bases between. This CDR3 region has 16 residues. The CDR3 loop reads CASSLRTQLVDQPQHF. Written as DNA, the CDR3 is TGTGCCAGCAGCTTGCGGACGCAGTTGGTTGATCAGCCCCAGCATTTT.

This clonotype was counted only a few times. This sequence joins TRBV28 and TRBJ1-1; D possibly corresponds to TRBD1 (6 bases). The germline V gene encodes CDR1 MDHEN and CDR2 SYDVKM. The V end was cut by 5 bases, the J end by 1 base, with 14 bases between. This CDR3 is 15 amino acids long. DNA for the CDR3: TGTGCCAGCAGTGAAACAGGGTTTCGGAACACTGAAGCTTTCTTT. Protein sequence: CASSETGFRNTEAFF.

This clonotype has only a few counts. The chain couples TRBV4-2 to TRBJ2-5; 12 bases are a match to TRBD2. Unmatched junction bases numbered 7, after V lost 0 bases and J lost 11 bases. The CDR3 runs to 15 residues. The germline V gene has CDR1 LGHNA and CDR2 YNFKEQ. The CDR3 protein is CASSQDGLAGSEQYF. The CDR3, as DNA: TGTGCCAGCAGCCAAGATGGACTAGCGGGATCTGAGCAGTACTTC.

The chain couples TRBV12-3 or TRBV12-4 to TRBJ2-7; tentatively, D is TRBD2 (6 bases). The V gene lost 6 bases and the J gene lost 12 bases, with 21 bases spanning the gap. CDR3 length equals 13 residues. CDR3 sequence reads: CASSLARALGVYF. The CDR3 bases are TGTGCCAGCAGCCTAGCGCGAGCGCTAGGGGTGTACTTC.

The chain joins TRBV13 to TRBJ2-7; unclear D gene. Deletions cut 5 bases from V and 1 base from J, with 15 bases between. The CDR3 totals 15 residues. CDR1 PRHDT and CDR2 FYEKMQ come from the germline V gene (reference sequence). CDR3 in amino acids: CASSRGRLSSYEQYF. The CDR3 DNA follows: TGTGCCAGCAGCAGAGGACGGCTAAGTTCCTACGAGCAGTACTTC.

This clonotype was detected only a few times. The CDR3 region is CASSDTAGVGTDTQYF. The CDR3 coding sequence is TGTGCCAGCAGTGACACCGCGGGAGTCGGCACAGATACGCAGTATTTT. This chain links TRBV6-4 with TRBJ2-3, with TRBD2 matching 7 bases. Germline CDR1 MRHNA, CDR2 SNTAGT. The ends lost 2 bases at V and 1 base at J; junction bases unmatched: 6. This CDR3 has 16 amino acids.

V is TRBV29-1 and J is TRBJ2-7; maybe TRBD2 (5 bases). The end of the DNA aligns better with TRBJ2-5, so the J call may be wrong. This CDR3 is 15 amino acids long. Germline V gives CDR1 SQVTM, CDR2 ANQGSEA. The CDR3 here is CSVEDLRTAPGTQYF. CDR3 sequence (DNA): TGCAGCGTTGAAGACCTCAGGACTGCTCCTGGGACCCAGTACTTC.

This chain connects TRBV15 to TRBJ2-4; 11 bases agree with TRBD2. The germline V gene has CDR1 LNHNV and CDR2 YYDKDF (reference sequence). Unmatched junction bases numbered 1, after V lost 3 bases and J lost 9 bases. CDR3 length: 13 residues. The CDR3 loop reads CATSSGTSGIQYF. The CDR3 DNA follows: TGTGCCACCAGCAGCGGGACTAGCGGCATTCAGTACTTC.

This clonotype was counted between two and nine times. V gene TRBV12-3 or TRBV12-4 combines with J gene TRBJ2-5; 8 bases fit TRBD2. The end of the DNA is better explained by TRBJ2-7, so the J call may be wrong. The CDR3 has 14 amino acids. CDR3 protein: CASSPGGVRYEQYF. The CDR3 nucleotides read TGTGCCAGCAGTCCCGGGGGGGTTCGCTACGAGCAGTACTTC.

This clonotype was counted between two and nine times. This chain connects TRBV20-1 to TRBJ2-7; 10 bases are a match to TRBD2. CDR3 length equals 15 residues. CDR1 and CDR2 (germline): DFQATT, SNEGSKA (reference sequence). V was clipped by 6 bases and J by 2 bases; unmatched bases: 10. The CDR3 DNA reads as TGCAGTGCCGTTCAAGGGGGACTAGCGACCTACGAGCAGTACTTC. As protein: CSAVQGGLATYEQYF.

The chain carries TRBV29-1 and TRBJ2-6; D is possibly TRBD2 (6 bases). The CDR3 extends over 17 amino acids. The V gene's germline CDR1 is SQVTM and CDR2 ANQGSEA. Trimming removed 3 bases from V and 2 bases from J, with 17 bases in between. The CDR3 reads CSVEEGGAGPGANVLTF. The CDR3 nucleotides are TGCAGCGTTGAGGAGGGAGGAGCAGGACCTGGGGCCAACGTCCTGACTTTC.

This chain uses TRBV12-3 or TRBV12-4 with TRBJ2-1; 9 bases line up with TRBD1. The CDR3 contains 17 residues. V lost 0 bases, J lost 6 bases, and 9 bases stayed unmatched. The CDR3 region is CASSLALPGQGRNEQFF. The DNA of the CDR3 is TGTGCCAGCAGTTTAGCGCTCCCGGGACAGGGCCGCAATGAGCAGTTCTTC.

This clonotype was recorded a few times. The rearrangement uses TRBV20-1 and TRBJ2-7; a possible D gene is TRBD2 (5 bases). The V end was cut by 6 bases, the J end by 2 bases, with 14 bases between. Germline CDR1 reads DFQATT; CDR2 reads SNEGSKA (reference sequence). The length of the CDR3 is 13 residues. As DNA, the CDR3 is TGCAGTGCCACGAGGGAGAACCCCTACGAGCAGTACTTC. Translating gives CSATRENPYEQYF.

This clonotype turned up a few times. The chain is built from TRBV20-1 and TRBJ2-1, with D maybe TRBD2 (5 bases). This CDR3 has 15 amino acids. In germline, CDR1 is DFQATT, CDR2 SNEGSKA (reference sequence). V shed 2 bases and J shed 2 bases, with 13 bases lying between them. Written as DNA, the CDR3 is TGCAGTGCTAGAAATTGGGCTAGCCCCTACAATGAGCAGTTCTTC. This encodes CSARNWASPYNEQFF.

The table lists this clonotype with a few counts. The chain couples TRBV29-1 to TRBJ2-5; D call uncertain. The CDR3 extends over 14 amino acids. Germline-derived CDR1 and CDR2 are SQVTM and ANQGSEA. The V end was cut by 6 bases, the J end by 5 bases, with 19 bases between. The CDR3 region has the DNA TGCAGCGTCAAAATCCGGGCCCTGGGGGAGACCCAGTACTTC. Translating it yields CSVKIRALGETQYF.